This T cell receptor beta chain was retrieved from a study of blood T cells in healthy people across ages. In its sample, this clonotype was seen a few times. A second PCR, run for about 6 to 11 cycles, used a sample-barcoded 5' primer plus a J-beta primer mix. From the 5' RACE reads, TCRdb called clonotypes with MiXCR, one entry per CDR3 protein. Of fewer than 700,000 distinct CDR3 sequences in the sample, approximately 40% are singletons; the top ten hold approximately 29%. The V gene lost 3 bases and the J gene lost 4 bases, with 10 bases spanning the gap. The germline CDR1 and CDR2 sequences are DFQATT and SNEGSKA (reference sequence). The CDR3 runs to 13 residues.

The chain carries TRBV20-1 and TRBJ2-1; D remains ambiguous. The clonotype was recovered from a man older than 75 in good health. Material: blood. The CDR3 nucleotides are TGCAGTGCTAGGTCCCCTGGGTACAATGAGCAGTTCTTC. Protein: CSARSPGYNEQFF.